This T cell receptor beta chain was retrieved from a study of OX40 agonist ivuxolimab in advanced cancers. Background on the whole study: Ivuxolimab was an agonistic, fully human IgG2 monoclonal antibody directed against OX40 (CD134), a costimulatory receptor. Intravenous ivuxolimab was administered to patients every 2 weeks at six dose levels: 0.01, 0.1, 0.3, 1.5, 3 and 10 mg/kg. Of the approximately 53 patients in dose escalation, some 20 had hepatocellular carcinoma, around 15 had melanoma, 9 had renal cell carcinoma and 9 had head and neck cancer. The dose-escalation cohort was approximately 83% male with a mean age of around 64 years, ranging from roughly 23 to 79. Patients were allowed to have had prior anti-PD-1, anti-PD-L1 or anti-CTLA-4 therapy, and around two fifths of the dose-escalation patients had been treated with checkpoint inhibitors. Three dose-escalation patients achieved partial responses, one with hepatocellular carcinoma and two with cutaneous melanoma. Peripheral TCRbeta sequencing was intended to test whether TCR sequence diversity was altered and clonal T-cell expansion was caused by ivuxolimab. The paper covers the monotherapy dose-escalation part of the phase I ivuxolimab trial, which included N of about 51 patients. What the work shows at the level of the full study, not this receptor alone: Low levels of normalized T-cell clonal expansion were also seen in some patients who did not respond. At doses from 0.1 to 3.0 mg/kg, clonal expansion was seen in both CD4+ and CD8+ blood T cells between baseline and week 6. In the 0.1-3.0 mg/kg groups, partial responders had among the lowest normalized peripheral clonal expansion, particularly in CD8+ T cells. After ivuxolimab, expanded clones were on average more numerous among CD8+ T cells than among CD4+ T cells. The antigen specificity of the peripheral T cells that underwent clonal expansion was not determined.

This clone is a singleton in its sample. Its antigen is unknown. No base quality values were provided; no much bigger clone lies one nucleotide off. To sequence the TCRbeta CDR3 region, genomic DNA was isolated from the sorted cells. The immunoSEQ Assay was used to sequence the TCRbeta CDR3 regions. The source is immuneACCESS, and TCRdb retained only in-frame sequences with V and J called. Part of the clones is not carried over; for the studies checked, unresolved V genes explain less than half of this, and the remainder is unexplained. The sample table lists under 70,000 clones, roughly 90% of them with a count of one. In total, the top ten clones hold about 1.4% of the sample. The CDR3 has 15 amino acids, counting the end cysteine and phenylalanine. Just CDR3 DNA is preserved here, 45 bases in frame from base 1. CDR1 and CDR2, per the germline V gene, are MNHEY and SVGAGI. V drops 6 bases and J drops 0 bases, leaving 14 bases in between.

Patients with autoimmune disease history or receiving systemic immunosuppression were excluded from the trial. Peripheral blood for TCR sequencing was collected from all dose cohorts at baseline, on cycle 4 day 1, and on cycle 7 day 1. The samples were taken from a phase I, first-in-human, multicenter, open-label dose-escalation trial of ivuxolimab. Adults with locally advanced or metastatic head and neck squamous cell, hepatocellular, melanoma or renal cell carcinoma were enrolled in the trial. CD4+ and CD8+ T cells were sorted separately from peripheral blood before TCR sequencing. The chain was built from TRBV6-5 and TRBJ1-2; there is no confident call for the D gene. Material: CD4+ or CD8+ T cells sorted from blood, obtained in a trial of the OX40 agonist ivuxolimab. This TCR came from an adult with an advanced solid tumor such as melanoma, head and neck, liver or kidney cancer. At the DNA level, the sequence is TGTGCCAGCAGAGCCGGCGCGGGAGCTAACTATGGCTACACCTTC. Protein translation: CASRAGAGANYGYTF.